This T cell receptor beta chain was documented in a study of cytomegalovirus exposure and HLA in healthy donors. Background on the study: A data release that came early held 80 million or so unique TCRs from HLA-typed donors. General observations from the study: It was only CMV serostatus that was available as immune exposure information.

Primers: 60 Vbeta forward and 13 Jbeta reverse. Measured with immunoSEQ multiplex PCR; TCRdb has only the in-frame clones, and not every one. This table has some 150,000 clones, 80% to 90% appearing once. As for this clone: Its antigen is still unknown.

Trimming took 3 bases from V and 7 from J; bases not matched to a gene: 13. This CDR3 is 16 amino acids long. Germline V lookup: CDR1 SGHTA, CDR2 FQGTGA. The clonotype was recovered from a boy aged 2 to 10 in good health and CMV-seronegative. The rearrangement uses TRBV7-3 and TRBJ2-3, with 7 bases lining up with TRBD1. The specimen sequenced was PBMCs. The CDR3 protein is CASSLSHGTAKNTQYF. The DNA for the CDR3 is TGTGCCAGCAGCTTGTCCCACGGGACAGCGAAGAATACGCAGTATTTT.